These 2 T cell receptor beta chains were all obtained from the same sample, sequenced in a study of blood T cell repertoires in COVID-19. Profiling relied on immunoSEQ multiplex PCR, and the TCRdb table lists in-frame clones only, not all of them. The table records under 200,000 clones, 86% of them present only once. Sequencing was carried out using peripheral blood. The receptors were sampled from a woman between 65 and 79 years old with acute or convalescent COVID-19.

The table lists this clone with a count of one. The J gene is TRBJ1-1, the V gene TRBV30; D gene ambiguous. CDR1 and CDR2 (germline): GTSNPN, SVGIG (reference sequence). CDR3 size: 16 residues. V was cut by 0 bases and J by 5 bases, with 19 bases left in between. CDR3 DNA: TGTGCCTGGAGTGTGACGAGGGTGTCATTGGTAACTGAAGCTTTCTTT. Its protein product is CAWSVTRVSLVTEAFF.

There are a few counts of this clone. Written as DNA, the CDR3 is TGTGCCAGCAGCTTAGCCGCTAACTATGGCTACACCTTC. It encodes CASSLAANYGYTF. The V call is TRBV7-6, the J call TRBJ1-2; D call uncertain. This CDR3 comprises 13 residues. The V and J ends lost 0 bases and 0 bases respectively, with 2 bases between them. The V gene's germline CDR1 is SGHVS and CDR2 FNYEAQ.